What follows is one T cell receptor beta chain and its context. The V end was cut by 4 bases, the J end by 1 base, with 14 bases between. Germline V lookup: CDR1 SGHVS, CDR2 FQNEAQ. The CDR3 is made up of 16 amino acids. The sample is drawn from a study of shared clonotypes between healthy human individuals. It was into CD45RA+ naive and CD45RA-negative memory subsets that the CD4+ cells were split. TCRdb's table, derived via immunoSEQ multiplex PCR, lists solely in-frame clones and lacks some. Among fewer than 3 million clones listed, around 93% were seen once. Sequences were obtained from naive CD4+ T cells from PBMCs. This sample's subset: CD45RA+ positively selected. This TCR was recovered from a man in his late teens or twenties in good health. Some clones in this sample may be carry-over from other donors' samples. V gene TRBV7-8 combines with J gene TRBJ1-5, with D maybe TRBD1 (5 bases). CDR3 nucleotides: TGTGCCAGCAGCTACGGGTTCAGGGACAGCAATCAGCCCCAGCATTTT. Translation: CASSYGFRDSNQPQHF.